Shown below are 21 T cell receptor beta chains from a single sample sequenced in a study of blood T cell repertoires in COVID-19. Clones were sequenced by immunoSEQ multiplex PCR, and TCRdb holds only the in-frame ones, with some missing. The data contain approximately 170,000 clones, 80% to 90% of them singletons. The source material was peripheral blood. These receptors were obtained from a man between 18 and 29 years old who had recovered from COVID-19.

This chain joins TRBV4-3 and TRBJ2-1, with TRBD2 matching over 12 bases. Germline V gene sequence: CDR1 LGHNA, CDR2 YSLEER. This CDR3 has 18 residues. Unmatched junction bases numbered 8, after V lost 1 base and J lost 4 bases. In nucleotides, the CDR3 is TGCGCCAGCAGCCAAGTAGCGGCTAGCGGGGGGGGGTACAATGAGCAGTTCTTC. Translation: CASSQVAASGGGYNEQFF.

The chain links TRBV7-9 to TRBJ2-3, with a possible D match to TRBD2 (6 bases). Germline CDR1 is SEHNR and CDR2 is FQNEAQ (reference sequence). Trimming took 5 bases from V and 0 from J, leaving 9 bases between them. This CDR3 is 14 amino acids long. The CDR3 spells CASSLGTSTDTQYF. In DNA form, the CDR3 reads TGTGCCAGCAGCCTTGGGACTAGCACAGATACGCAGTATTTT.

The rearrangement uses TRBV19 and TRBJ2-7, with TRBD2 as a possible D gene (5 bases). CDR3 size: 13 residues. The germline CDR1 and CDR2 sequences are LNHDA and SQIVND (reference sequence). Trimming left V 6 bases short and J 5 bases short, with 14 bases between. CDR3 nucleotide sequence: TGTGCCAGTAGCCCCGCAACCGGGAACGAGCAGTACTTC. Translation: CASSPATGNEQYF.

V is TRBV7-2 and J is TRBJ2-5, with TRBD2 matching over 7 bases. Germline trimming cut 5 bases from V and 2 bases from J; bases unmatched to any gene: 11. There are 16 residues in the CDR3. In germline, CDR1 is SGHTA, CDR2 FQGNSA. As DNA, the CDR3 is TGTGCCAGCAGCGAGGCGGTGCGGGAGCCTCAAGAGACCCAGTACTTC. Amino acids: CASSEAVREPQETQYF.

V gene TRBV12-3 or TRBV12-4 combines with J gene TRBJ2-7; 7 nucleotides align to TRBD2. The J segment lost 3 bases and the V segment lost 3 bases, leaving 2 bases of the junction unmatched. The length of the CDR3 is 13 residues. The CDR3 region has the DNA TGTGCCAGCAGTTTCGGCGGGAGCTACGAGCAGTACTTC. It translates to CASSFGGSYEQYF.

The chain's CDR3 is CASSAQDREGEKLFF. The CDR3, as DNA: TGTGCCAGCAGCGCCCAGGACAGGGAGGGTGAAAAACTGTTTTTT. The chain employs TRBV9 and TRBJ1-4, with 8 bases matching TRBD1. Trimming took 3 bases from V and 7 from J; bases not matched to a gene: 8. CDR1 is SGDLS and CDR2 is YYNGEE in the germline V gene. The CDR3 totals 15 residues.

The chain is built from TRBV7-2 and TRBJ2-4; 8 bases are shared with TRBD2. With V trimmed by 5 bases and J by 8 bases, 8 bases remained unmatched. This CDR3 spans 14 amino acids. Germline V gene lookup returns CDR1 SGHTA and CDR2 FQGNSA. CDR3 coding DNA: TGTGCCAGCAGCCCAGGACTAGCTCTAGACATTCAGTACTTC. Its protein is CASSPGLALDIQYF. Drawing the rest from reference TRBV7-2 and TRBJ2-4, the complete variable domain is GAGVSQSPSNKVTEKGKDVELRCDPISGHTALYWYRQSLGQGLEFLIYFQGNSAPDKSGLPSDRFSAERTGGSVSTLTIQRTQQEDSAVYLCASSPGLALDIQYFGAGTRLSVL.

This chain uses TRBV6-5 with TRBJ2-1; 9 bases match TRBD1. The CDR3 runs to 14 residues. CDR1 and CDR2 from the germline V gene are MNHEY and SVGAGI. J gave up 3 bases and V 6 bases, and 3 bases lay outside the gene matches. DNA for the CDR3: TGTGCCAGCAGCCCGGGACAGGGCTACAATGAGCAGTTCTTC. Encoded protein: CASSPGQGYNEQFF.

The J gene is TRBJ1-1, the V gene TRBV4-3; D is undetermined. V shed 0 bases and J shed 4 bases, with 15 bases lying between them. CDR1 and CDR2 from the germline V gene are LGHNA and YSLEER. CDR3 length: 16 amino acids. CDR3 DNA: TGCGCCAGCAGCCAAGAAATGTGGGGAGGGAGCACTGAAGCTTTCTTT. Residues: CASSQEMWGGSTEAFF.

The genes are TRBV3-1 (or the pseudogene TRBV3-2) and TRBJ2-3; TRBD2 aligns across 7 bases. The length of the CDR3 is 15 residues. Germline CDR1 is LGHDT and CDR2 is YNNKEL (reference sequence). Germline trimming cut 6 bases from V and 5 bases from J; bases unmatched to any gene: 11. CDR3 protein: CASSERGGAVDTQYF. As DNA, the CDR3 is TGTGCCAGCAGTGAGCGGGGAGGGGCCGTAGATACGCAGTATTTT.

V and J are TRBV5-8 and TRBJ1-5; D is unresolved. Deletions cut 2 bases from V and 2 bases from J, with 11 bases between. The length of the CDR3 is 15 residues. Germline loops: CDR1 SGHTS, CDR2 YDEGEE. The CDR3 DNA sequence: TGTGCCAGCAGCTTACGGGTATACGGCAATCAGCCCCAGCATTTT. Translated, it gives CASSLRVYGNQPQHF. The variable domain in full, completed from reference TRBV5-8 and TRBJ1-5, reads EAGVTQSPTHLIKTRGQQATLRCSPISGHTSVYWYQQALGLGLQFLLWYDEGEERNRGNFPPRFSGRQFPNYSSELNVNALELEDSALYLCASSLRVYGNQPQHFGDGTRLSIL.

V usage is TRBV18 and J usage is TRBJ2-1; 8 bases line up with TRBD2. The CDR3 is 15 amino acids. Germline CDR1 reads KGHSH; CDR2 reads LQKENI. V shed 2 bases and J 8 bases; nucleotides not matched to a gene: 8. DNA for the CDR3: TGTGCCAGCTCACCAGTGCAGCGGGAGTTCTATGAGCAGTTCTTC. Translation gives CASSPVQREFYEQFF.

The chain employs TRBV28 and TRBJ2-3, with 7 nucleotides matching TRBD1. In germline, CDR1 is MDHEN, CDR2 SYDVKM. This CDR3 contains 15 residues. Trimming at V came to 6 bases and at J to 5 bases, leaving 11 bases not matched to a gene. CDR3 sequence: CASSEQGFRGDTQYF. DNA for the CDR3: TGTGCCAGCAGCGAACAGGGGTTTCGGGGAGATACGCAGTATTTT.

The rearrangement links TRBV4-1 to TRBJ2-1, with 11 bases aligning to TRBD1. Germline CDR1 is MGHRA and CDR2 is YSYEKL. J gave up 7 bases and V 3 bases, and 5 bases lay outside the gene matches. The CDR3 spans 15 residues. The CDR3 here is CASSQMGTGGNEQFF. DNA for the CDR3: TGCGCCAGCAGCCAGATGGGGACAGGGGGAAATGAGCAGTTCTTC.

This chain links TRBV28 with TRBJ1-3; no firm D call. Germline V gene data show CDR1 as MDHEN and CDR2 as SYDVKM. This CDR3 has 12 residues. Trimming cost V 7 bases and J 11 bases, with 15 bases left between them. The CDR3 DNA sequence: TGTGCCAGCACCATTGACTTTGTCTCCATATATTTT. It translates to CASTIDFVSIYF. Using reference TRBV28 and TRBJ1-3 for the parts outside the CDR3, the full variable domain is DVKVTQSSRYLVKRTGEKVFLECVQDMDHENMFWYRQDPGLGLRLIYFSYDVKMKEKGDIPEGYSVSREKKERFSLILESASTNQTSMYLCASTIDFVSIYFGEGSWLTVV.

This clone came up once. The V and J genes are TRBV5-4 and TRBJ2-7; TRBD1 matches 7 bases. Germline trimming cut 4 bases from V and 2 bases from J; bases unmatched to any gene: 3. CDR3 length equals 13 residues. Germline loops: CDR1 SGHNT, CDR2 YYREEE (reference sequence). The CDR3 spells CASSRGQAYEQYF. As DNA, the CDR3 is TGTGCCAGCAGCCGCGGACAGGCCTACGAGCAGTACTTC.

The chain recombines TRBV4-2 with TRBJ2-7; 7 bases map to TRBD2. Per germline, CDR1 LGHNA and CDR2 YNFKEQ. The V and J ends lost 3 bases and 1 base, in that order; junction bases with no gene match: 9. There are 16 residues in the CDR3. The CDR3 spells CASSHSGGRWSYEQYF. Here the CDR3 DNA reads TGTGCCAGCAGCCATAGTGGCGGGAGATGGTCCTACGAGCAGTACTTC.

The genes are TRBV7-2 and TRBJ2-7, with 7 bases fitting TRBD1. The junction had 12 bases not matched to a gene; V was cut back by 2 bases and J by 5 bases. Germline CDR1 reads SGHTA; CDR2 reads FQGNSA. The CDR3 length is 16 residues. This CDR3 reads CASSLFLQGVRDEQYF. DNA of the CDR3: TGTGCCAGCAGCTTATTTCTTCAGGGGGTACGGGACGAGCAGTACTTC.

The CDR3 nucleotides are TGTGCCTGGAGTGTACAAGGCAATCAGCCCCAGCATTTT. This encodes CAWSVQGNQPQHF. This chain connects TRBV30 to TRBJ1-5, with no clear D. The CDR3 extends over 13 amino acids. Trimming took off 0 bases at V and 2 bases at J, with 5 bases between the two ends. Germline V gene sequence: CDR1 GTSNPN, CDR2 SVGIG (reference sequence).

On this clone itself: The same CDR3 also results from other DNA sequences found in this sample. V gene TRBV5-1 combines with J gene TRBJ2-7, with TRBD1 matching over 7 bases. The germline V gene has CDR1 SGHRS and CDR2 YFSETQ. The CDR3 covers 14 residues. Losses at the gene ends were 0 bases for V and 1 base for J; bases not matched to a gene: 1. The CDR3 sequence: CASSLGDSSYEQYF. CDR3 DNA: TGCGCCAGCAGCTTGGGGGACAGTTCCTACGAGCAGTACTTC.

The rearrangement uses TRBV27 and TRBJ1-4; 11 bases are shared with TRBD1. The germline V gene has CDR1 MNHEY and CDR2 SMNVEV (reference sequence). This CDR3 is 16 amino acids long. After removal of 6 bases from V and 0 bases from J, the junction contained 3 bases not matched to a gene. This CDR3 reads CASRGDRGATNEKLFF. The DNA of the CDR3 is TGTGCCAGCAGAGGGGACAGGGGGGCAACTAATGAAAAACTGTTTTTT.